Described below is a single T cell receptor (beta chain) sequence and its context. The method was immunoSEQ multiplex PCR; TCRdb's version includes in-frame clones alone and lacks a portion of them. The sample consists of about 85,000 clones, approximately 79% of them appearing once. V shed 4 bases and J 7 bases; nucleotides not matched to a gene: 13. The CDR3 is 16 amino acids. Germline-derived CDR1 and CDR2 are LGHDT and YNNKEL (reference sequence). This entry belongs to a study of blood T cell repertoires in COVID-19. The specimen sequenced was peripheral blood. This sequence joins TRBV3-1 (or the pseudogene TRBV3-2) and TRBJ2-1; 7 bases align to TRBD2. The receptor's source is a man between 65 and 85 years old with acute or convalescent COVID-19. The CDR3 DNA reads TGTGCCAGCAGCCCCTGGCAGGGAGGGGCCCGTAATGAGCAGTTCTTC. Its translation is CASSPWQGGARNEQFF.